These 17 T cell receptor beta chains came from one sample sequenced in a study of chemoradiotherapy in HPV16-positive cancers. The table came from immunoSEQ multiplex PCR; TCRdb's copy has only in-frame clones and leaves some out. The repertoire holds 10,000 to 15,000 clones, with approximately 80% as singletons. This specimen was acquired from a patient who underwent chemoradiotherapy. The receptors stem from a human donor with HPV-associated anogenital cancer.

The V gene is TRBV11-2, the J gene TRBJ1-1; no reliable D call. The germline V gene encodes CDR1 SGHAT and CDR2 FQNNGV. V was shortened by 8 bases and J by 11 bases, with 24 bases between the two germline ends. This CDR3 is built from 14 residues. CDR3 residues: CASANFRDRTRAFF. DNA of the CDR3: TGTGCCAGCGCCAACTTCCGGGATCGGACGAGGGCTTTCTTT.

Comment on this clone: This sample also contains other DNA sequences that code for the same CDR3. The gene calls are TRBV27 and TRBJ1-2, with 8 bases that match TRBD1. J was trimmed by 3 bases and V by 3 bases; bases with no gene match: 0. The CDR3 consists of 13 residues. Germline V CDR1 and CDR2: MNHEY, SMNVEV (reference sequence). Written as DNA, the CDR3 is TGTGCCAGCAGTTTCAGGGGGCACTATGGCTACACCTTC. Amino acids: CASSFRGHYGYTF.

This chain uses TRBV13 with TRBJ2-1; 7 positions match TRBD1. The trim removed 3 bases at V and 6 bases at J, leaving 11 bases unmatched. Germline loops: CDR1 PRHDT, CDR2 FYEKMQ (reference sequence). The CDR3 length is 16 residues. The CDR3 DNA sequence: TGTGCCAGCAGCTTCGCAACAGGGGAGACGTTCAATGAGCAGTTCTTC. Amino acid sequence: CASSFATGETFNEQFF.

The rearrangement joins TRBV11-2 to TRBJ2-5, with D possibly being TRBD1 or TRBD2 (5 bases each). The CDR3 covers 14 residues. Trimming stripped 5 bases from V and 4 bases from J, with 14 bases between. In germline, CDR1 is SGHAT, CDR2 FQNNGV. The CDR3: CASSPFEGLETQYF. In nucleotides, the CDR3 is TGTGCCAGCAGCCCGTTCGAGGGGTTAGAGACCCAGTACTTC.

The genes are TRBV5-4 and TRBJ1-2, with D unclear. Germline V CDR1 and CDR2: SGHNT, YYREEE (reference sequence). Trimming stripped 1 base from V and 8 bases from J, with 15 bases between. The CDR3 has 14 amino acids. CDR3 loop: CASSLRATSMGYTF. In DNA form, the CDR3 reads TGTGCCAGCAGCTTGAGGGCGACGTCTATGGGCTACACCTTC.

This clone was seen just once. The chain recombines TRBV9 with TRBJ2-3; D unresolved. Trimming took 5 bases from V and 6 from J, leaving 10 bases between them. Germline V gene sequence: CDR1 SGDLS, CDR2 YYNGEE. The CDR3 has 12 amino acids. The CDR3 sequence is CASSVVGDTQYF. Written as DNA, the CDR3 is TGTGCCAGCAGTGTGGTGGGGGATACGCAGTATTTT.

The rearrangement joins TRBV19 to TRBJ1-2, with D tentatively TRBD1 (6 bases). CDR1 is LNHDA and CDR2 is SQIVND in the germline V gene (reference sequence). V lost 3 bases and J lost 4, with 18 bases in between. The CDR3 extends over 16 amino acids. Here the CDR3 DNA reads TGTGCCAGTAGTATGCGGCCCACAGGGAATCGCTATGGCTACACCTTC. It is translated as CASSMRPTGNRYGYTF.

The chain joins TRBV9 to TRBJ1-2; D unclear. Trimming left V 4 bases short and J 6 bases short, with 16 bases between. This CDR3 contains 14 residues. Germline assignment: CDR1 SGDLS and CDR2 YYNGEE. The CDR3, as DNA: TGTGCCAGCAGCCACCCTGGGGTTGTTAATGGCTACACCTTC. Protein: CASSHPGVVNGYTF.

The chain joins TRBV6-1 to TRBJ1-2; TRBD1 might be the D (5 bases). Germline V gives CDR1 MNHNS, CDR2 SASEGT. Trimming removed 2 bases at V and 8 bases at J, with 15 bases between. This CDR3 spans 14 amino acids. CDR3 bases: TGTGCCAGCAGTGAACGATTCCAGGGAAGCGGCTACACCTTC. As protein: CASSERFQGSGYTF.

This clone showed up just once. The chain employs TRBV11-3 and TRBJ2-6, with D hard to call. CDR1 is SGHNT, CDR2 YENEEA, per germline. There are 14 residues in the CDR3. V gave up 1 base and J gave up 4 bases, with 5 bases separating them. The CDR3, as DNA: TGTGCCAGCAGCTTAGTTTCGGGGGCCAACGTCCTGACTTTC. It codes for CASSLVSGANVLTF.

The chain carries TRBV7-8 and TRBJ1-5; D is possibly TRBD1 (6 bases). V lost 1 base, J lost 3 bases, and 19 bases lay in between. Germline CDR1 is SGHVS and CDR2 is FQNEAQ. This CDR3 is built from 18 residues. In DNA form, the CDR3 reads TGTGCCAGCAGCTTAGTTGGTGGGGGCCAGAACTACAATCAGCCCCAGCATTTT. Translated, it gives CASSLVGGGQNYNQPQHF.

J is TRBJ1-2 and V is TRBV2; TRBD1 agrees at 8 bases. The CDR3 runs 14 residues. CDR1 and CDR2 from the germline V gene are SNHLY and FYNNEI. Trimming removed 5 bases from V and 3 bases from J; junction bases left unmatched: 5. The CDR3 region is CASSPGGDYYGYTF. CDR3 nucleotides: TGTGCCAGCAGTCCAGGGGGCGACTACTATGGCTACACCTTC.

In this sample, this clone turned up a few times. The chain recombines TRBV5-5 with TRBJ1-6; unclear D gene. Germline V gene data show CDR1 as SGHKS and CDR2 as YYEKEE (reference sequence). The V end was cut by 5 bases, the J end by 5 bases, with 14 bases between. The CDR3 consists of 15 residues. The CDR3: CASREAWSDNSPLHF. CDR3 DNA sequence: TGTGCCAGCAGGGAGGCCTGGTCCGATAATTCACCCCTCCACTTT.

This clone was counted only a few times. The chain combines TRBV6-5 with TRBJ2-7; TRBD1 aligns across 7 bases. The CDR3 totals 14 residues. Trimming cost V 2 bases and J 2 bases; bases outside gene matches: 3. Germline V gives CDR1 MNHEY, CDR2 SVGAGI. Here the CDR3 reads CASSYDRVAYEQYF. The CDR3, as DNA: TGTGCCAGCAGTTACGACAGGGTAGCCTACGAGCAGTACTTC.

This chain uses TRBV5-5 with TRBJ1-4, with D possibly being TRBD1 (6 bases). CDR1 SGHKS and CDR2 YYEKEE come from the germline V gene (reference sequence). The germline V and J ends were trimmed by 4 bases and 3 bases, with 10 bases remaining between them. The CDR3 extends over 14 amino acids. The CDR3 here is CASSPGHPNEKLFF. DNA for the CDR3: TGTGCCAGCAGCCCGGGACATCCTAATGAAAAACTGTTTTTT.

This clone has just a few counts. The chain uses TRBV4-2 and TRBJ1-2, with no clear D. This CDR3 has 14 amino acids. V was cut by 6 bases and J by 3 bases, with 14 bases left in between. Germline-derived CDR1 and CDR2 are LGHNA and YNFKEQ. CDR3 in DNA: TGTGCCAGCAGTGTTCTAAGGAGGGACTATGGCTACACCTTC. Translating gives CASSVLRRDYGYTF.

The CDR3 loop is CASRNRGRFPEAFF. As DNA, the CDR3 is TGTGCCAGCAGGAACAGGGGGCGTTTTCCTGAAGCTTTCTTT. The V and J genes are TRBV21-1 and TRBJ1-1; TRBD1 is the table's D call, not checked against the DNA. TRBV21-1 is labeled a pseudogene. The CDR3 consists of 14 residues.